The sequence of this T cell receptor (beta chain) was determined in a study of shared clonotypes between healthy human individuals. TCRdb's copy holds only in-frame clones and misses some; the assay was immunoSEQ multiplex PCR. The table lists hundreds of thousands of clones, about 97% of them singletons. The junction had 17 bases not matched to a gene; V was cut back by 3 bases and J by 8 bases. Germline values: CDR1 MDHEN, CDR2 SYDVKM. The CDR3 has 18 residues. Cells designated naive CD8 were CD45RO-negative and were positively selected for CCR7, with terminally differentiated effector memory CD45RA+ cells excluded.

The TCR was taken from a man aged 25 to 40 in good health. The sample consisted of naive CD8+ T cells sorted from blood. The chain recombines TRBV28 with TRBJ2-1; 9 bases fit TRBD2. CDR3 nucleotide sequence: TGTGCCAGCAGTTTTAAGGCAGATCTAGCGGGACGGGAGGATGAGCAGTTCTTC. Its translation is CASSFKADLAGREDEQFF.